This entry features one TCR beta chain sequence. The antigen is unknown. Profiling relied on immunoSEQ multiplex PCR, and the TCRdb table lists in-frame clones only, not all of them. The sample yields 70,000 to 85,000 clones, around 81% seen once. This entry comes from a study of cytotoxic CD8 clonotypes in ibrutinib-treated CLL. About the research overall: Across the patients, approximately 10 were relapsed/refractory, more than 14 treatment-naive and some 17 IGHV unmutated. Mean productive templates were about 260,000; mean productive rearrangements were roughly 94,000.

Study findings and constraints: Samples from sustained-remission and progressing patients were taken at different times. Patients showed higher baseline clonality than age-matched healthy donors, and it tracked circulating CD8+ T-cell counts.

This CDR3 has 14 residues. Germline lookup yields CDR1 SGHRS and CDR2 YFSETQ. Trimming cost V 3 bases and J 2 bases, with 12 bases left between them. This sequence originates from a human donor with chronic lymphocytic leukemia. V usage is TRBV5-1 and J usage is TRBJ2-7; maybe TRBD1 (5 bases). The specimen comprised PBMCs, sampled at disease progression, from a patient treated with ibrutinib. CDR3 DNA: TGCGCCAGCAGCTCCTCGGTAGGGGCCTACGAGCAGTACTTC. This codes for CASSSSVGAYEQYF.